Below, one T cell receptor beta chain is given with its context. It is likely a read error: a sequence one base away is far more abundant. These data originate in a study of control samples from healthy donors and cancer patients. CDR1 MDHEN and CDR2 SYDVKM come from the germline V gene. The CDR3 length is 13 residues. Libraries were prepared by immunoSEQ multiplex PCR; TCRdb keeps only in-frame clonotypes and omits some of them. This table holds about 92,000 clones, around 82% found once. The sample was blood. The rearrangement links TRBV28 to TRBJ2-3, with unresolved D. This clonotype was sampled from a woman aged 55-70 years in good health. This chain's CDR3 is CAGQAPATDTEYF. CDR3 sequence (DNA): TGTGCCGGTCAAGCGCCTGCCACAGATACGGAGTATTTT. The whole variable domain, remainder taken from reference TRBV28 and TRBJ2-3, is DVKVTQSSRYLVKRTGEKVFLECVQDMDHENMFWYRQDPGLGLRLIYFSYDVKMKEKGDIPEGYSVSREKKERFSLILESASTNQTSMYLCAGQAPATDTEYFGPGTRLTVL.